These 7 T cell receptor beta chains share one sample of origin, sequenced in a study of CD8 T cells in ankylosing spondylitis. TCRdb processed the 5' RACE reads anew with MiXCR; each CDR3 protein has one entry. The sample records about 340,000 distinct CDR3 sequences, roughly 20% being singletons. The sequenced material came from blood, either unsorted or a sorted T cell fraction (not recorded which). These receptor sequences come from a male donor with ankylosing spondylitis or in good health (not recorded which).

The chain has TRBV6-5 and TRBJ2-5; 10 nucleotides agree with TRBD2. The J segment lost 4 bases and the V segment lost 0 bases, leaving 14 bases of the junction unmatched. Germline-derived CDR1 and CDR2 are MNHEY and SVGAGI. The length of the CDR3 is 19 residues. This chain's CDR3 is CASSYSTWGSGGTAETQYF. CDR3 nucleotide sequence: TGTGCCAGCAGTTACTCCACTTGGGGTAGCGGGGGGACGGCAGAGACCCAGTACTTC.

This chain connects TRBV20-1 to TRBJ2-1; 15 bases match TRBD2. The length of the CDR3 is 22 residues. Losses at the gene ends were 0 bases for V and 0 bases for J; bases not matched to a gene: 15. CDR1 and CDR2 (germline): DFQATT, SNEGSKA (reference sequence). CDR3 sequence (DNA): TGCAGTGCTAGAGATATTCTCGCCGGGACTAGCGGGGGGACTAGCTCCTACAATGAGCAGTTCTTC. Amino acids: CSARDILAGTSGGTSSYNEQFF.

The chain employs TRBV12-3 or TRBV12-4 and TRBJ2-5, with 8 bases lining up with TRBD1. V lost 4 bases to trimming and J lost 1 base; unmatched junction nucleotides: 8. CDR3 length: 16 amino acids. The CDR3 DNA reads TGTGCCAGCAGTTCGCGCGCAGGGGGCCTCCAAGAGACCCAGTACTTC. This encodes CASSSRAGGLQETQYF.

The chain uses TRBV28 and TRBJ2-1, with no clear D. This CDR3 has 10 amino acids. The germline V and J ends were trimmed by 1 base and 8 bases, with 0 bases remaining between them. Germline-derived CDR1 and CDR2 are MDHEN and SYDVKM. For the CDR3, the DNA is TGTGCCAGCAGTTTATATGAGCAGTTCTTC. It codes for CASSLYEQFF.

In this sample, this clonotype turned up many times. The V gene is TRBV29-1, the J gene TRBJ2-5, with D possibly matching TRBD1 (6 bases). The CDR3 is 10 amino acids. The germline gives CDR1 SQVTM, CDR2 ANQGSEA. V was trimmed by 6 bases and J by 5 bases, leaving 7 bases between them. CDR3 in amino acids: CSVRGETQYF. The DNA of the CDR3 is TGCAGCGTCAGGGGCGAGACCCAGTACTTC.

In this sample, this clonotype turned up a few times. The V and J genes are TRBV18 and TRBJ2-6, with D possibly matching TRBD1 (6 bases). CDR3 length: 16 amino acids. Trimming pared 4 bases from V and 8 bases from J, leaving 18 bases between. Germline V gives CDR1 KGHSH, CDR2 LQKENI. The CDR3 coding sequence is TGTGCCAGCTCACAGGGGACACTGGGTATGACCAACGTCCTGACTTTC. It specifies CASSQGTLGMTNVLTF.

The V gene is TRBV20-1, the J gene TRBJ2-7; D is ambiguous. Trimming took 2 bases from V and 0 from J, leaving 8 bases between them. CDR1 and CDR2 (germline): DFQATT, SNEGSKA (reference sequence). The CDR3 contains 13 residues. The CDR3 region is CSARQEFSYEQYF. The CDR3 DNA sequence: TGCAGTGCTAGACAGGAATTCTCCTACGAGCAGTACTTC.